This record looks at one T cell receptor beta chain sequence and its context. The table came from immunoSEQ multiplex PCR; TCRdb's copy has only in-frame clones and leaves some out. Seen here are about 2.4 million clones, roughly 93% observed once, and the top ten hold approximately 0.36%. The entry originates in a study of shared clonotypes between healthy human individuals. The junction had 11 bases not matched to a gene; V was cut back by 4 bases and J by 7 bases. Looked up from germline, CDR1 is SGDLS and CDR2 is YYNGEE. The CDR3 runs 14 residues. What was sequenced was naive CD4+ T cells from PBMCs. This sample's subset: CD45RA+ positively selected. The genes are TRBV9 and TRBJ2-7; 7 nucleotides agree with TRBD1. The receptor's source is a young man in good health. Some clones in this sample may be carry-over from other donors' samples. CDR3 nucleotide sequence: TGTGCCAGCAGCACAGGACAGGCTGTTGGGGAGCAGTACTTC. This codes for CASSTGQAVGEQYF.